This entry describes one T cell receptor beta chain. The sample is drawn from a study of blood T cell repertoires in COVID-19. Across the study: From the United States, Italy and Spain came samples of acute and convalescent COVID-19. The cDNA or gDNA used as material had been derived from T cells, B-cell-depleted T cells, or PBMCs.

As handled by the study authors: Quantification of nucleated cells was approximated via reference gene primer amplification. Sequencing used immunoSEQ multiplex PCR; TCRdb keeps in-frame clones, though not all of them. Clone size and the V and J calls come from that table; the DNA yielded D and trimming. The table shows approximately 280,000 clones, with 75% to 90% occurring only once. This clonotype originated in a woman in her 70s with acute or convalescent COVID-19. Source material: peripheral blood.

The CDR3 region is CASKDKGRQLDGYTF. The CDR3 nucleotides are TGTGCCAGTAAGGACAAAGGCCGCCAACTGGATGGCTACACCTTC. The chain is built from TRBV19 and TRBJ1-2; perhaps TRBD1 as D (5 bases). The germline CDR1 and CDR2 sequences are LNHDA and SQIVND (reference sequence). The CDR3 is 15 amino acids. V was cut by 7 bases and J by 6 bases, with 21 bases left in between.